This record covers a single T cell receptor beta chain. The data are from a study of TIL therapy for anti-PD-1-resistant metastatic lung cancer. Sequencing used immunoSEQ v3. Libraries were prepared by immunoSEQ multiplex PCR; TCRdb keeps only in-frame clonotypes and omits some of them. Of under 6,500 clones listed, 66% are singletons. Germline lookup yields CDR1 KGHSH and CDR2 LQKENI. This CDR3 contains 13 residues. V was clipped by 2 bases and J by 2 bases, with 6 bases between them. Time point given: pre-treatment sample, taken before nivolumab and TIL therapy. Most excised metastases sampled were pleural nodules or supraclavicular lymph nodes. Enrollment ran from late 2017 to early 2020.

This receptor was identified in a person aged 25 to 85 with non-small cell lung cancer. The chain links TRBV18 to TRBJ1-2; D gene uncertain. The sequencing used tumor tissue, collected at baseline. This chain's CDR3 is CASSPTENYGYTF. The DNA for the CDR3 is TGTGCCAGCTCACCAACAGAAAACTATGGCTACACCTTC.